The rows below give T cell receptor beta chains drawn from one sample of a study of T cell responses to AZD1222 COVID-19 vaccine. The data were produced by immunoSEQ multiplex PCR, yet TCRdb's version contains in-frame clones alone and is incomplete. The sample includes some 100,000 clones, around nine tenths of them seen just once. Sequencing was performed on peripheral blood, taken on day 0 of AZD1222 vaccination. All receptors derive from an adult in good health. The CDR3 runs from the conserved cysteine through the conserved F or W. The D gene is left open where the match is weak. The size entry is marked missing in some rows and otherwise reads once, few, many or a size class.

V gene	J gene	D gene	clone size	CDR3 length	CDR3 DNA	CDR3 protein
TRBV6-2/TRBV6-3	TRBJ1-5	TRBD1	-	15	TGTGCCAGCAGTTACCTGGGACAGGGTAATCAGCCCCAGCATTTT	CASSYLGQGNQPQHF
TRBV9	TRBJ1-3	-	-	14	TGTGCCAGCAGCGTTTCGCAGGGTCTAAACACCATATATTTT	CASSVSQGLNTIYF
TRBV27	TRBJ2-6	TRBD2	-	14	TGTGCCAGCAGCCGGGGGGCTGGGGCCAACGTCCTGACTTTC	CASSRGAGANVLTF
TRBV30	TRBJ1-1	-	-	14	TGTGCCTGGAGTGTAGGGGGGGGTAACACTGAAGCTTTCTTT	CAWSVGGGNTEAFF
TRBV19	TRBJ1-1	TRBD1	once	13	TGTGCCAGTAGTTTACGACAGGGCCCAGAAGCTTTCTTT	CASSLRQGPEAFF
TRBV2	TRBJ2-5	-	-	13	TGTGCCAGCAGTGCGGACACCCAAGAGACCCAGTACTTC	CASSADTQETQYF
TRBV6-2/TRBV6-3	TRBJ2-7	-	-	16	TGTGCCAGCAGTTACCGGTTGGCAGGGGGGACCTACGAGCAGTACTTC	CASSYRLAGGTYEQYF
TRBV5-1	TRBJ1-1	-	-	16	TGCGCCAGCAGCGTGGGACACAACTCTCGGGGCACTGAAGCTTTCTTT	CASSVGHNSRGTEAFF
TRBV7-6	TRBJ1-1	-	-	15	TGTGCCAGCAGCTTAGCATCAGGCAGCGGGACTGAAGCTTTCTTT	CASSLASGSGTEAFF
TRBV5-1	TRBJ1-5	-	-	14	TGCGCCAGCAGCTTGGGGCAGGAAAATCAGCCCCAGCATTTT	CASSLGQENQPQHF
TRBV2	TRBJ2-4	-	-	18	TGTGCCAGCAGTGAAGCCAGGGGACAAACCATAGCCAAAAACATTCAGTACTTC	CASSEARGQTIAKNIQYF
TRBV7-6	TRBJ1-4	-	-	16	TGTGCCAGCAGCCCCCCCGGCGGGGAGGTACGGGAAAAACTGTTTTTT	CASSPPGGEVREKLFF
TRBV7-8	TRBJ2-5	-	-	16	TGTGCCAGCAGCCCCCTCGAACAGGGTCGCCAAGAGACCCAGTACTTC	CASSPLEQGRQETQYF
TRBV2	TRBJ1-2	TRBD1	-	17	TGTGCCAGCAGTGATGGACAGGGACTAAGTAGCGACTATGGCTACACCTTC	CASSDGQGLSSDYGYTF
TRBV7-9	TRBJ1-1	TRBD1	-	16	TGTGCCAGCAGCCGGACAGGGGGAACGTTGAACACTGAAGCTTTCTTT	CASSRTGGTLNTEAFF
TRBV7-3	TRBJ1-1	-	-	13	TGTGCCAGCAGCTTATACCCGAGGACTGAAGCTTTCTTT	CASSLYPRTEAFF
TRBV12-3/TRBV12-4	TRBJ1-2	TRBD1	-	13	TGTGCCAGCACCGTTGGACAGGGTAATGGCTACACCTTC	CASTVGQGNGYTF
TRBV7-9	TRBJ1-5	TRBD1	-	15	TGTGCCAGCAGCTTAAATGGACAGGGGAATCAGCCCCAGCATTTT	CASSLNGQGNQPQHF
TRBV30	TRBJ1-1	TRBD1	-	14	TGTGCCTGGAGGAGACAGGGGGGCTACACTGAAGCTTTCTTT	CAWRRQGGYTEAFF
TRBV12-5	TRBJ2-3	TRBD1	-	16	TGTGCTAGTGGTTTGGTACTGGGACAGGGCCCAGATACGCAGTATTTT	CASGLVLGQGPDTQYF
TRBV6-4	TRBJ1-6	-	-	11	TGTGCCAGCACTAGGGGCTCACCCCTCCACTTT	CASTRGSPLHF
TRBV6-5	TRBJ1-5	-	-	14	TGTGCCAGCAGTTTCGCAGGGCTCAATCAGCCCCAGCATTTT	CASSFAGLNQPQHF
TRBV5-4	TRBJ2-3	TRBD1	-	13	TGTGCCTTAGGACAGGCGGTGACAGATACGCAGTATTTT	CALGQAVTDTQYF
TRBV5-1	TRBJ1-3	-	-	17	TGCGCCAGCAGCCGGGACGGTCGCCCAGGTGGAGGAAACACCATATATTTT	CASSRDGRPGGGNTIYF
TRBV28	TRBJ1-4	-	-	12	TGTGCCAGCAGTTTATCCAGGGGAAAACTGTTTTTT	CASSLSRGKLFF
TRBV5-6	TRBJ2-1	TRBD2	few	15	TGTGCCAGCAGCCGACCGGGACTAGCGGGATATGAGCAGTTCTTC	CASSRPGLAGYEQFF
TRBV30	TRBJ1-6	-	-	14	TGTGCCTGGAGTAGCGGCACCTTGGGGTCACCCCTCCACTTT	CAWSSGTLGSPLHF
TRBV5-6	TRBJ2-1	TRBD1	-	16	TGTGCCAGCAGCTCTGGTGACAGGGGCGCCTACAATGAGCAGTTCTTC	CASSSGDRGAYNEQFF
TRBV5-1	TRBJ2-1	TRBD2	-	15	TGCGCCAGCAGCCCCAGCGGGGGGACCAACAATGAGCAGTTCTTC	CASSPSGGTNNEQFF
TRBV7-9	TRBJ2-5	-	-	15	TGTGCCAGCAGCTTAGATGAGTCAGTCCAAGAGACCCAGTACTTC	CASSLDESVQETQYF
TRBV6-4	TRBJ2-1	TRBD1	-	14	TGTGCCAGCAGTGTCGACAGGGGTTTGGATGAGCAGTTCTTC	CASSVDRGLDEQFF
TRBV27	TRBJ2-1	TRBD2	-	18	TGTGCCAGCTGCGCGTATAGCGGGGGGCCTCCCGGCTACAATGAGCAGTTCTTC	CASCAYSGGPPGYNEQFF
TRBV2	TRBJ2-1	-	-	15	TGTGCCAGCAGTGACAGCGGGCCGGGACCCAATGAGCAGTTCTTC	CASSDSGPGPNEQFF
TRBV3-1/TRBV3-2	TRBJ2-1	-	-	18	TGTGCCAGCAGCAGCGGGACAAACACGGGGTGGGTGTACAATGAGCAGTTCTTC	CASSSGTNTGWVYNEQFF
TRBV10-3	TRBJ1-3	-	-	13	TGTGCCACCAGGACTGACTCTGGAAACACCATATATTTT	CATRTDSGNTIYF
TRBV5-1	TRBJ2-3	-	-	14	TGCGCCAGCAGCTGGGACACGTTCACAGATACGCAGTATTTT	CASSWDTFTDTQYF
TRBV5-6	TRBJ1-5	-	-	17	TGTGCCAGCAGCTTGGGTTACGGTCGACAGAGCAATCAGCCCCAGCATTTT	CASSLGYGRQSNQPQHF
TRBV10-1	TRBJ1-2	-	once	18	TGCGCCAGCAGTGAGGCGCGGGGGGGCTCGTCTAAGTGGGATGGCTACACCTTC	CASSEARGGSSKWDGYTF